This passage covers 26 T cell receptor beta chains from one sample sequenced in a study of cytotoxic CD8 clonotypes in ibrutinib-treated CLL. The data were produced by immunoSEQ multiplex PCR, yet TCRdb's version contains in-frame clones alone and is incomplete. The sample consists of some 120,000 clones, about 58% of them appearing once. Sequenced here: PBMCs, sampled after 24 months of ibrutinib treatment. All receptors come from a human donor with chronic lymphocytic leukemia.

The J gene is TRBJ2-5, the V gene TRBV5-1, with TRBD1 matching 7 bases. CDR3 length: 13 amino acids. Trimming removed 4 bases from V and 3 bases from J; junction bases left unmatched: 3. Germline V gene data show CDR1 as SGHRS and CDR2 as YFSETQ. For the CDR3, the DNA is TGCGCCAGCAGCAATACAGGGGAAGAGACCCAGTACTTC. It is translated as CASSNTGEETQYF.

There are a few counts of this clone. V gene TRBV28 combines with J gene TRBJ1-4; 9 bases agree with TRBD1. Trimming cost V 6 bases and J 16 bases; bases outside gene matches: 9. Germline assignment: CDR1 MDHEN and CDR2 SYDVKM. This CDR3 has 12 residues. The CDR3 DNA reads TGTGCCAGCAGGGGGTCAAGGGGACAGGGGTTTTTT. This sequence encodes CASRGSRGQGFF.

The chain carries TRBV10-2 and TRBJ2-4; 8 bases map to TRBD1. Germline CDR1 is WSHSY and CDR2 is SAAADI. The CDR3 is made up of 11 amino acids. V was clipped by 3 bases and J by 15 bases; unmatched bases: 4. In nucleotides, the CDR3 is TGCGCCAGCAGTGACAGGGGGCAACGGTACTTC. It codes for CASSDRGQRYF.

V usage is TRBV18 and J usage is TRBJ2-3; D perhaps matches TRBD2 (5 bases). The V gene's germline CDR1 is KGHSH and CDR2 LQKENI. V was clipped by 3 bases and J by 5 bases, with 9 bases between them. The CDR3 extends over 13 amino acids. The CDR3 coding sequence is TGTGCCAGCTCACCCCCAGCGGTAGATACGCAGTATTTT. Its protein is CASSPPAVDTQYF.

The chain couples TRBV7-9 to TRBJ1-2; D is perhaps TRBD1 (6 bases). This CDR3 spans 13 amino acids. Germline CDR1 is SEHNR and CDR2 is FQNEAQ (reference sequence). The germline V and J ends were trimmed by 5 bases and 6 bases, with 13 bases remaining between them. CDR3 nucleotides: TGTGCCAGCAGCGCCTGGGACACGCATGGCTACACCTTC. Translated, it gives CASSAWDTHGYTF.

This clone was seen more than once but under ten times. This sequence joins TRBV6-1 and TRBJ1-2, with D possibly being TRBD1 (6 bases). The CDR3 runs 15 residues. Trimming took off 4 bases at V and 8 bases at J, with 20 bases between the two ends. Germline lookup yields CDR1 MNHNS and CDR2 SASEGT. CDR3 nucleotide sequence: TGTGCCAGCAGTGGGACCAAGGGGGGGGCGCACGGCTACACCTTC. Its translation: CASSGTKGGAHGYTF.

The J gene is TRBJ2-2, the V gene TRBV9; 7 bases agree with TRBD1. The J segment lost 4 bases and the V segment lost 3 bases, leaving 6 bases of the junction unmatched. The CDR3 is 15 amino acids. Germline V gives CDR1 SGDLS, CDR2 YYNGEE. In DNA, the CDR3 is TGTGCCAGCAGCGCCCAGGGACAGCTCACCGGGGAGCTGTTTTTT. It codes for CASSAQGQLTGELFF.

V and J are TRBV18 and TRBJ1-4; 10 positions match TRBD1. The CDR3 totals 17 residues. Per the germline V gene, CDR1 is KGHSH and CDR2 is LQKENI. V was pared by 6 bases and J by 3 bases, with 10 bases of the junction left unmatched. CDR3 loop: CASSQSRDRGANEKLFF. The CDR3 DNA is TGTGCCAGCTCCCAGTCCCGGGACAGGGGCGCTAATGAAAAACTGTTTTTT.

The chain links TRBV5-4 to TRBJ2-5; possibly TRBD2 for D (6 bases). Germline values: CDR1 SGHNT, CDR2 YYREEE (reference sequence). V was clipped by 3 bases and J by 2 bases, with 11 bases between them. The CDR3 runs 14 residues. CDR3 amino acids: CASSSGTQQETQYF. As DNA, the CDR3 is TGTGCCAGCAGCTCCGGGACTCAACAAGAGACCCAGTACTTC.

The chain is built from TRBV7-2 and TRBJ2-5, with TRBD1 matching over 9 bases. The J segment lost 5 bases and the V segment lost 5 bases, leaving 9 bases of the junction unmatched. Per germline, CDR1 SGHTA and CDR2 FQGNSA. This CDR3 has 15 residues. This CDR3 reads CASSIKYRGLETQYF. The CDR3 DNA reads as TGTGCCAGCAGCATTAAGTACAGGGGGCTGGAGACCCAGTACTTC.

This clone appeared once. The chain employs TRBV7-2 and TRBJ2-7; D gene ambiguous. Germline-derived CDR1 and CDR2 are SGHTA and FQGNSA. The CDR3 is 12 residues long. V was pared by 1 base and J by 5 bases, with 6 bases between. CDR3 loop: CASSLVIDEQYF. The CDR3 nucleotides are TGTGCCAGCAGCTTAGTTATCGACGAGCAGTACTTC.

The rearrangement joins TRBV5-1 to TRBJ2-5; weak D call: TRBD2 (7 bases). Germline CDR1 SGHRS, CDR2 YFSETQ. There are 14 residues in the CDR3. Between the trimmed V and J ends, which lost 5 bases and 0 bases, there was a span of 11 bases. CDR3 sequence (DNA): TGCGCCAGCAGTGGGGGGGCGGACCAAGAGACCCAGTACTTC. This translates into CASSGGADQETQYF.

The chain links TRBV9 to TRBJ2-1; perhaps D is TRBD1 or TRBD2 (5 bases each). V lost 0 bases, J lost 7 bases, and 14 bases lay in between. The CDR3 covers 15 residues. Per germline, CDR1 SGDLS and CDR2 YYNGEE. CDR3 sequence reads: CASSVGPGRVNEQFF. The CDR3 region has the DNA TGTGCCAGCAGCGTAGGTCCAGGGCGGGTGAATGAGCAGTTCTTC.

This clone was counted only a few times. This chain uses TRBV18 with TRBJ2-7; 10 bases align to TRBD1. The CDR3 is made up of 16 amino acids. The trim removed 6 bases at V and 1 base at J, leaving 9 bases unmatched. In germline, CDR1 is KGHSH, CDR2 LQKENI. CDR3: CASSLTGTGASYEQYF. The CDR3 nucleotides read TGTGCCAGCTCCCTCACAGGGACAGGGGCTTCCTACGAGCAGTACTTC.

The chain recombines TRBV7-2 with TRBJ2-3, with TRBD2 identical over 7 bases. V dropped 1 base and J dropped 3; count of bases not matched to a gene: 13. Looked up from germline, CDR1 is SGHTA and CDR2 is FQGNSA. The CDR3 has 18 residues. CDR3: CASSLDSTSWRATDTQYF. The CDR3 region has the DNA TGTGCCAGCAGCTTAGATTCGACTAGCTGGCGGGCAACAGATACGCAGTATTTT.

The chain carries TRBV5-6 and TRBJ2-5; 13 positions match TRBD2. Germline-derived CDR1 and CDR2 are SGHDT and YYEEEE. Unmatched junction bases numbered 6, after V lost 6 bases and J lost 4 bases. This CDR3 comprises 15 residues. The CDR3 DNA reads TGTGCCAGCAATATAGGACTAGCGGGGGTAGAGACCCAGTACTTC. Translation gives CASNIGLAGVETQYF.

The table lists this clone with a few counts. The J gene is TRBJ1-2, the V gene TRBV5-1; TRBD1 matches at 7 bases. V dropped 4 bases and J dropped 5; count of bases not matched to a gene: 11. CDR1 and CDR2 (germline): SGHRS, YFSETQ. This CDR3 spans 15 amino acids. The CDR3 sequence: CASSPGTATRYGYTF. The CDR3 DNA reads TGCGCCAGCAGCCCCGGGACAGCTACAAGATATGGCTACACCTTC.

This clone was detected only once. This chain uses TRBV18 with TRBJ1-1; no reliable D call. The CDR3 consists of 13 residues. Germline V gives CDR1 KGHSH, CDR2 LQKENI. Deletions cut 3 bases from V and 4 bases from J, with 9 bases between. Here the CDR3 DNA reads TGTGCCAGCTCACCGGCGGAGACCACTGAAGCTTTCTTT. Translation gives CASSPAETTEAFF.

This clone was observed a few times. The chain couples TRBV9 to TRBJ1-2, with a tentative D call TRBD1 (6 bases). Germline V gene data show CDR1 as SGDLS and CDR2 as YYNGEE. Trimming stripped 5 bases from V and 8 bases from J, with 13 bases between. There are 12 residues in the CDR3. The CDR3 DNA sequence: TGTGCCAGCAGGAACAGGGCGGAAGGCTACACCTTC. Translation: CASRNRAEGYTF.

This clone has just one count. J is TRBJ1-4 and V is TRBV6-5; D unresolved. This CDR3 spans 11 amino acids. The germline gives CDR1 MNHEY, CDR2 SVGAGI. V gave up 6 bases and J gave up 8 bases, with 7 bases separating them. The CDR3: CASRDGEKLFF. DNA of the CDR3: TGTGCCAGCAGGGACGGCGAAAAACTGTTTTTT.

The chain employs TRBV12-5 and TRBJ2-3, with D tentatively TRBD1 or TRBD2 (5 bases each). The CDR3 runs to 13 residues. Looked up from germline, CDR1 is LGHNT and CDR2 is FRNRAP. The germline V and J ends were trimmed by 7 bases and 2 bases, with 10 bases remaining between them. The chain's CDR3 is CASDEGNTDTQYF. In nucleotides, the CDR3 is TGTGCTAGTGACGAGGGGAACACAGATACGCAGTATTTT.

This clone was seen a few times. This chain connects TRBV29-1 to TRBJ1-1; no reliable D call. V lost 5 bases and J lost 1, with 11 bases in between. The CDR3 sequence is 13 residues long. Germline CDR1 SQVTM, CDR2 ANQGSEA. The CDR3 nucleotides read TGCAGCGTTAAGTCGGTCCCGAACACTGAAGCTTTCTTT. It codes for CSVKSVPNTEAFF.

This clone was found a few times. The V and J genes are TRBV30 and TRBJ1-5, with D hard to call. Deletions cut 0 bases from V and 7 bases from J, with 13 bases between. The CDR3 extends over 14 amino acids. Per germline, CDR1 GTSNPN and CDR2 SVGIG (reference sequence). CDR3 region: CAWSVGGIGQPQHF. The CDR3 DNA is TGTGCCTGGAGTGTAGGAGGGATCGGACAGCCCCAGCATTTT.

The rearrangement joins TRBV18 to TRBJ1-2; D is perhaps TRBD1 (6 bases). V lost 3 bases and J 3 bases, leaving 11 bases between the germline ends. The CDR3 consists of 14 residues. Germline V lookup: CDR1 KGHSH, CDR2 LQKENI. The DNA for the CDR3 is TGTGCCAGCTCACCTCCGCGACAGGACTATGGCTACACCTTC. Amino acids: CASSPPRQDYGYTF.

The chain has TRBV28 and TRBJ2-7, with TRBD2 matching 11 bases. Germline V gene lookup returns CDR1 MDHEN and CDR2 SYDVKM. The J segment lost 3 bases and the V segment lost 5 bases, leaving 6 bases of the junction unmatched. CDR3 length: 15 residues. This chain's CDR3 is CASSPRLAGIYEQYF. The CDR3, as DNA: TGTGCCAGCAGTCCCCGACTAGCGGGGATCTACGAGCAGTACTTC.

In its sample, this clone was seen a few times. The V call is TRBV30, the J call TRBJ1-2; D is ambiguous. Trimming took off 2 bases at V and 3 bases at J, with 10 bases between the two ends. There are 13 residues in the CDR3. CDR1 is GTSNPN, CDR2 SVGIG, per germline (reference sequence). CDR3 sequence (DNA): TGTGCCTGGAGTCAAAGGGCGGACTATGGCTACACCTTC. It is translated as CAWSQRADYGYTF.